These 9 T cell receptor beta chains came from one sample sequenced in a study of blood T cells in healthy people across ages. Combining a sample-barcoded 5' primer with a J-beta primer mix, a second PCR ran for 7 to 11 cycles. MiXCR was run by TCRdb on the 5' RACE reads, yielding one entry per CDR3 protein. The sample has some 1.7 million distinct CDR3 sequences; approximately 30% are singletons. Sequencing was performed on blood. The source of these receptors is a woman in her 30s in good health.

This clonotype was seen more than once but under ten times. This chain links TRBV7-3 with TRBJ2-3; D is possibly TRBD2 (6 bases). The CDR3 covers 15 residues. Deletions cut 1 base from V and 2 bases from J, with 10 bases between. Germline V gene lookup returns CDR1 SGHTA and CDR2 FQGTGA. For the CDR3, the DNA is TGTGCCAGCAGCTTAATATCGGGGGTCACAGATACGCAGTATTTT. Amino acids: CASSLISGVTDTQYF.

The chain employs TRBV7-9 and TRBJ2-1; no clear D gene. The CDR3 has 13 residues. The V and J ends lost 3 bases and 4 bases respectively, with 7 bases between them. Germline V CDR1 and CDR2: SEHNR, FQNEAQ (reference sequence). For the CDR3, the DNA is TGTGCCAGCAGCTTCCGACAATACAATGAGCAGTTCTTC. As protein: CASSFRQYNEQFF.

The chain couples TRBV27 to TRBJ1-2; TRBD1 aligns across 7 bases. V was clipped by 7 bases and J by 5 bases; unmatched bases: 10. Germline CDR1 is MNHEY and CDR2 is SMNVEV (reference sequence). This CDR3 is 14 amino acids long. As DNA, the CDR3 is TGTGCCAGCAACCCTGGGCAGGGGGAGTATGGCTACACCTTC. It encodes CASNPGQGEYGYTF.

This clonotype was counted many times. This chain links TRBV9 with TRBJ2-4; the D gene is possibly TRBD2 (5 bases). Germline values: CDR1 SGDLS, CDR2 YYNGEE. Trimming cost V 3 bases and J 0 bases, with 7 bases left between them. This CDR3 has 14 residues. The CDR3 coding sequence is TGTGCCAGCAGCGCCGGACTAGCCAAAAACATTCAGTACTTC. It translates to CASSAGLAKNIQYF.

This clonotype was counted between two and nine times. V and J are TRBV7-6 and TRBJ2-4, with D possibly TRBD2 on 7 matching bases. The V and J ends lost 1 base and 1 base respectively, with 11 bases between them. CDR1 and CDR2 (germline): SGHVS, FNYEAQ. The CDR3 consists of 16 residues. Here the CDR3 reads CASSLVAGAAKNIQYF. The CDR3 coding sequence is TGTGCCAGCAGCTTAGTGGCGGGGGCTGCCAAAAACATTCAGTACTTC.

CDR3: CSARDGAGGIEKLFF. The DNA for the CDR3 is TGCAGTGCTAGAGACGGGGCCGGGGGAATTGAAAAACTGTTTTTT. The chain carries TRBV20-1 and TRBJ1-4; D possibly corresponds to TRBD1 (5 bases). The CDR3 totals 15 residues. V dropped 0 bases and J dropped 7 bases, with 15 bases sitting between them. From germline, CDR1 is DFQATT and CDR2 SNEGSKA (reference sequence).

This chain joins TRBV7-9 and TRBJ1-1; tentative D call: TRBD1 (5 bases). Germline V gene lookup returns CDR1 SEHNR and CDR2 FQNEAQ (reference sequence). The CDR3 is made up of 14 amino acids. Trimming removed 1 base from V and 1 base from J, with 7 bases in between. The CDR3 nucleotides read TGTGCCAGCAGCTTAGATGGGGCGAACACTGAAGCTTTCTTT. This encodes CASSLDGANTEAFF.

This clonotype was observed once. This chain joins TRBV15 and TRBJ1-2; D not certain. This CDR3 contains 12 residues. Germline V lookup: CDR1 LNHNV, CDR2 YYDKDF (reference sequence). The V gene lost 5 bases and the J gene lost 2 bases, with 6 bases spanning the gap. CDR3 in amino acids: CATSPANYGYTF. Here the CDR3 DNA reads TGTGCCACCAGCCCAGCAAACTATGGCTACACCTTC.

This clonotype was seen ten or more times. The J gene is TRBJ2-5, the V gene TRBV3-1; TRBD2 matches at 7 bases. The CDR3 spans 16 residues. Germline V gene data show CDR1 as LGHDT and CDR2 as YNNKEL (reference sequence). The J segment lost 5 bases and the V segment lost 4 bases, leaving 13 bases of the junction unmatched. This CDR3 is CASSRTVTGTKETQYF. The CDR3 DNA follows: TGTGCCAGCAGCCGTACCGTAACCGGGACTAAGGAGACCCAGTACTTC.